This TCR beta chain was captured in a study of OX40 agonist ivuxolimab in advanced cancers. Regarding the research as a whole: Ivuxolimab was a fully human IgG2 agonistic monoclonal antibody targeting the costimulatory receptor OX40 (CD134). Intravenous ivuxolimab was administered to patients every 2 weeks at six dose levels: 0.01, 0.1, 0.3, 1.5, 3 and 10 mg/kg. Among the approximately 54 dose-escalation patients, approximately 20 had hepatocellular carcinoma, roughly 15 melanoma, 9 renal cell carcinoma and 9 head and neck cancer. A male proportion of under 85% and a mean age of 60 years, ranging from roughly 20 to 80, were recorded for the dose-escalation cohort. Patients were allowed to have had prior anti-PD-1, anti-PD-L1 or anti-CTLA-4 therapy, and roughly 40% of the dose-escalation patients had been treated with checkpoint inhibitors. Partial responses were achieved by three dose-escalation patients, of whom one had hepatocellular carcinoma and two had cutaneous melanoma. Peripheral TCRbeta sequencing was intended to test whether TCR sequence diversity was altered and clonal T-cell expansion was caused by ivuxolimab. The paper describes the monotherapy dose-escalation part (N of about 54 patients) of the phase I trial of ivuxolimab. Here is what the overall study found, with its caveats: Antigen specificity was not determined for the clonally expanded peripheral T cells. At doses of 0.1 to 3.0 mg/kg, clonal expansion of both CD4+ and CD8+ T cells in blood was seen between baseline and week 6. In the 0.1-3.0 mg/kg groups, partial responders were among the patients with the lowest normalized peripheral clonal expansion, particularly in CD8+ T cells. On average, CD8+ T cells showed more expanded clones than CD4+ T cells after ivuxolimab. Low levels of normalized T-cell clonal expansion were also shown by some nonresponding patients.

Concerning this clone itself: The specificity of this receptor is unknown. No base-level quality is on record; no much larger clone is a single base apart.

For sequencing of the TCRbeta CDR3 region, genomic DNA was extracted from the sorted cells. TCRbeta CDR3 regions were sequenced using the immunoSEQ Assay. TCRdb took this table from immuneACCESS and kept in-frame rearrangements with V and J called. Such tables lack part of the clones; where checked against another copy, unresolved V genes explain under half of the gap, and the rest is unexplained. For this sample the table gives 72,000 or so clones, of which under 90% were detected only once. Approximately 1.3% of the sample goes to the ten largest clones. Patients with autoimmune disease history or receiving systemic immunosuppression were excluded from the trial. Peripheral blood for TCR sequencing was collected from all dose cohorts at baseline, on cycle 4 day 1, and on cycle 7 day 1. The samples were drawn from a first-in-human, open-label, multicenter phase I dose-escalation trial of ivuxolimab. Adults with locally advanced or metastatic melanoma, renal cell carcinoma, hepatocellular carcinoma or head and neck squamous cell carcinoma were enrolled in the trial. Before TCR sequencing, CD4+ T cells and CD8+ T cells were sorted from peripheral blood as separate populations.

The CDR3 runs 14 residues from the cysteine to the phenylalanine. Only the CDR3 part of the read is kept: 42 bases, read in frame from the first base. CDR1 is given as SGHVS and CDR2 as FQNEAQ, both from the germline V gene. V lost 8 bases and J lost 0 bases; the stretch between them is 14 bases long. The V and J genes are TRBV7-8 and TRBJ2-7; the D gene is perhaps TRBD2, from 7 matching bases. The source is an adult with an advanced solid tumor such as melanoma, head and neck, liver or kidney cancer. The material sequenced was CD4+ or CD8+ T cells sorted from blood, taken in a trial of the OX40 agonist ivuxolimab. The encoded CDR3 is CASGRDTLSYEQYF. At the DNA level, the sequence is TGTGCCAGCGGGAGGGACACTCTCTCCTACGAGCAGTACTTC.